Listed below are T cell receptor beta chains from one sample, sequenced in a study of graft-versus-host responses after intestinal transplantation. Which antigens these TCRs recognize remains unknown. Assay: immunoSEQ multiplex PCR; the TCRdb copy retains only in-frame clones and omits some. The table includes 80,000 to 100,000 clones, 85% to 95% detected once. Sequenced here: unstimulated CD8+ T cells sorted from spleen or lymph node cells, sampled before transplant. The receptors derive from a human donor who was the organ donor for an intestinal transplant. Each CDR3 is given with its conserved first and last residue. Fields, in order: clone size, D gene, J gene, V gene, CDR3 protein, CDR3 DNA. The D gene is left open where the match is weak. Clone size is given for some rows only: seen once, a few or many times, or a class if the clone is expanded.

abundance: .
d_gene: .
j_gene: TRBJ1-2
v_gene: TRBV28
CDR3aa: CASSLLSAGWGYTF
CDR3nt: TGTGCCAGCAGTTTATTAAGTGCAGGGTGGGGCTACACCTTC

abundance: .
d_gene: .
j_gene: TRBJ2-2
v_gene: TRBV7-2
CDR3aa: CASRAFDRDYTGELFF
CDR3nt: TGTGCCAGCCGTGCCTTTGACAGGGACTACACCGGGGAGCTGTTTTTT

abundance: .
d_gene: .
j_gene: TRBJ2-1
v_gene: TRBV5-4
CDR3aa: CATGMFNEQFF
CDR3nt: TGTGCCACCGGTATGTTCAATGAGCAGTTCTTC

abundance: .
d_gene: .
j_gene: TRBJ2-2
v_gene: TRBV5-4
CDR3aa: CASRSGGELFF
CDR3nt: TGTGCCAGCAGATCCGGCGGGGAGCTGTTTTTT

abundance: .
d_gene: TRBD1
j_gene: TRBJ2-3
v_gene: TRBV4-1
CDR3aa: CASSQDWGQLTDTQYF
CDR3nt: TGCGCCAGCAGCCAAGATTGGGGACAGCTAACAGATACGCAGTATTTT

abundance: .
d_gene: TRBD2
j_gene: TRBJ2-5
v_gene: TRBV29-1
CDR3aa: CSVEDRQRGLGETQYF
CDR3nt: TGCAGCGTTGAAGATCGGCAGCGGGGCCTGGGGGAGACCCAGTACTTC

abundance: .
d_gene: TRBD2
j_gene: TRBJ2-1
v_gene: TRBV6-1
CDR3aa: CASRLAGIYNEQFF
CDR3nt: TGTGCCAGCAGACTAGCGGGTATCTACAATGAGCAGTTCTTC

abundance: once
d_gene: .
j_gene: TRBJ2-2
v_gene: TRBV20-1
CDR3aa: CSISRTGELFF
CDR3nt: TGCAGTATCTCCAGGACCGGGGAGCTGTTTTTT

abundance: .
d_gene: .
j_gene: TRBJ2-5
v_gene: TRBV21-1
CDR3aa: CASNPQRAGGIWETQYF
CDR3nt: TGTGCCAGCAACCCCCAACGGGCAGGGGGCATTTGGGAGACCCAGTACTTC

abundance: .
d_gene: .
j_gene: TRBJ2-1
v_gene: TRBV10-3
CDR3aa: CAISEPRTEDNEQFF
CDR3nt: TGTGCCATCAGTGAGCCCAGGACAGAAGACAATGAGCAGTTCTTC

abundance: .
d_gene: .
j_gene: TRBJ1-4
v_gene: TRBV2
CDR3aa: CASHAGTATNEKLFF
CDR3nt: TGTGCCAGCCATGCCGGGACTGCAACTAATGAAAAACTGTTTTTT

abundance: .
d_gene: .
j_gene: TRBJ1-2
v_gene: TRBV7-9
CDR3aa: CASSPSGATNYGYTF
CDR3nt: TGTGCCAGCAGCCCGAGTGGGGCGACTAACTATGGCTACACCTTC

abundance: .
d_gene: .
j_gene: TRBJ1-2
v_gene: TRBV5-1
CDR3aa: CASSFRTRTRYGYTF
CDR3nt: TGCGCCAGCAGCTTTAGGACCCGGACTCGGTATGGCTACACCTTC

abundance: once
d_gene: TRBD2
j_gene: TRBJ2-2
v_gene: TRBV30
CDR3aa: CACSPAGVVTGELFF
CDR3nt: TGTGCCTGCAGCCCAGCGGGAGTGGTCACCGGGGAGCTGTTTTTT

abundance: .
d_gene: .
j_gene: TRBJ1-3
v_gene: TRBV7-9
CDR3aa: CASSLYTDPPGNTIYF
CDR3nt: TGTGCCAGCAGCTTATATACAGACCCTCCTGGAAACACCATATATTTT

abundance: .
d_gene: .
j_gene: TRBJ2-2
v_gene: TRBV29-1
CDR3aa: CSVESGVELFF
CDR3nt: TGCAGCGTTGAATCGGGGGTGGAGCTGTTTTTT

abundance: few
d_gene: .
j_gene: TRBJ2-1
v_gene: TRBV7-9
CDR3aa: CASSFGSNEQFF
CDR3nt: TGTGCCAGCAGCTTTGGGAGCAATGAGCAGTTCTTC

abundance: .
d_gene: TRBD1
j_gene: TRBJ1-3
v_gene: TRBV5-1
CDR3aa: CASSVDRDKGSGNTIYF
CDR3nt: TGCGCCAGCAGCGTTGACAGGGATAAGGGTTCTGGAAACACCATATATTTT

abundance: once
d_gene: TRBD1
j_gene: TRBJ1-2
v_gene: TRBV6-1
CDR3aa: CASSTDRAFPGYTF
CDR3nt: TGTGCCAGCAGCACGGACAGGGCATTTCCCGGCTACACCTTC

abundance: .
d_gene: TRBD2
j_gene: TRBJ2-2
v_gene: TRBV7-6
CDR3aa: CASSQRLAGVYIGELFF
CDR3nt: TGTGCCAGCAGTCAAAGACTAGCGGGAGTGTATATCGGGGAGCTGTTTTTT

abundance: .
d_gene: TRBD2
j_gene: TRBJ2-5
v_gene: TRBV27
CDR3aa: CASSRLMRVGGLAGETQYF
CDR3nt: TGTGCCAGCAGCCGCCTAATGAGGGTCGGAGGACTAGCGGGAGAGACCCAGTACTTC

abundance: .
d_gene: .
j_gene: TRBJ2-1
v_gene: TRBV7-9
CDR3aa: CASSPSMGISDEQFF
CDR3nt: TGTGCCAGCAGCCCCTCTATGGGCATATCGGATGAGCAGTTCTTC

abundance: .
d_gene: .
j_gene: TRBJ2-5
v_gene: TRBV2
CDR3aa: CASSEGVGVRGTQYF
CDR3nt: TGTGCCAGCAGTGAAGGTGTAGGGGTTAGGGGGACCCAGTACTTC

abundance: .
d_gene: .
j_gene: TRBJ2-1
v_gene: TRBV10-3
CDR3aa: CAISPALGANNEQFF
CDR3nt: TGTGCCATCAGTCCCGCGCTTGGAGCTAACAATGAGCAGTTCTTC

abundance: .
d_gene: TRBD1
j_gene: TRBJ2-1
v_gene: TRBV18
CDR3aa: CASSPTRGTGGTYNEQFF
CDR3nt: TGTGCCAGCTCACCAACGAGAGGGACAGGGGGTACCTACAATGAGCAGTTCTTC

abundance: .
d_gene: TRBD2
j_gene: TRBJ2-2
v_gene: TRBV4-1
CDR3aa: CASNRLAEDTGELFF
CDR3nt: TGCGCCAGCAACAGACTAGCGGAGGACACCGGGGAGCTGTTTTTT

abundance: .
d_gene: TRBD2
j_gene: TRBJ2-7
v_gene: TRBV5-4
CDR3aa: CASSLGAGGNYEQYF
CDR3nt: TGTGCCAGCAGCTTGGGAGCGGGGGGAAACTACGAGCAGTACTTC

abundance: once
d_gene: .
j_gene: TRBJ1-2
v_gene: TRBV7-8
CDR3aa: CASSLGGWYYGYTF
CDR3nt: TGTGCCAGCAGCTTAGGAGGGTGGTACTATGGCTACACCTTC

abundance: .
d_gene: .
j_gene: TRBJ2-7
v_gene: TRBV29-1
CDR3aa: CSLYQGSEQYF
CDR3nt: TGCAGCCTGTACCAGGGAAGCGAGCAGTACTTC

abundance: .
d_gene: TRBD1
j_gene: TRBJ1-2
v_gene: TRBV28
CDR3aa: CASSPLLPGQGAYLRGYTF
CDR3nt: TGTGCCAGCAGTCCCCTACTGCCCGGACAGGGGGCGTATTTGCGAGGCTACACCTTC

abundance: .
d_gene: .
j_gene: TRBJ2-7
v_gene: TRBV19
CDR3aa: CASSPESSYEQYF
CDR3nt: TGTGCCAGTAGTCCGGAGAGCTCCTACGAGCAGTACTTC

abundance: .
d_gene: TRBD2
j_gene: TRBJ2-3
v_gene: TRBV5-8
CDR3aa: CASSLPTSGDGTDTQYF
CDR3nt: TGTGCCAGCAGCCTACCGACTAGCGGGGATGGCACAGATACGCAGTATTTT

abundance: .
d_gene: .
j_gene: TRBJ2-2
v_gene: TRBV29-1
CDR3aa: CSASTGNTGELFF
CDR3nt: TGCAGCGCCTCGACTGGAAACACCGGGGAGCTGTTTTTT

abundance: .
d_gene: TRBD1
j_gene: TRBJ1-2
v_gene: TRBV15
CDR3aa: CATSDRVTGGEGYTF
CDR3nt: TGTGCCACCAGCGACCGAGTAACAGGGGGCGAGGGCTACACCTTC

abundance: once
d_gene: .
j_gene: TRBJ2-2
v_gene: TRBV2
CDR3aa: CATRRDTGELFF
CDR3nt: TGTGCCACCAGGCGGGACACCGGGGAGCTGTTTTTT

abundance: .
d_gene: TRBD1
j_gene: TRBJ1-5
v_gene: TRBV5-8
CDR3aa: CASSLGTGGNQPQHF
CDR3nt: TGTGCCAGCAGCTTGGGGACAGGGGGTAATCAGCCCCAGCATTTT

abundance: .
d_gene: .
j_gene: TRBJ1-1
v_gene: TRBV7-9
CDR3aa: CASSLAEGFTEAFF
CDR3nt: TGTGCCAGCAGCTTAGCGGAGGGGTTCACTGAAGCTTTCTTT

abundance: once
d_gene: .
j_gene: TRBJ2-6
v_gene: TRBV9
CDR3aa: CASSGNRVGANVLTF
CDR3nt: TGTGCCAGCAGCGGTAACAGGGTCGGGGCCAACGTCCTGACTTTC

abundance: .
d_gene: .
j_gene: TRBJ2-7
v_gene: TRBV28
CDR3aa: CASRVAGTEYEQYF
CDR3nt: TGTGCCAGCAGGGTGGCGGGGACCGAATACGAGCAGTACTTC

abundance: .
d_gene: .
j_gene: TRBJ1-2
v_gene: TRBV4-2
CDR3aa: CASSRRNTGYNGYTF
CDR3nt: TGTGCCAGCAGCCGCAGGAATACAGGGTATAATGGCTACACCTTC

abundance: .
d_gene: .
j_gene: TRBJ2-5
v_gene: TRBV14
CDR3aa: CASSQSLEGSQYF
CDR3nt: TGTGCCAGCAGCCAAAGCCTGGAGGGGTCCCAGTACTTC

abundance: once
d_gene: .
j_gene: TRBJ2-7
v_gene: TRBV13
CDR3aa: CASMVGGHSYEQYF
CDR3nt: TGTGCCAGCATGGTTGGGGGACACTCCTACGAGCAGTACTTC

abundance: .
d_gene: TRBD1
j_gene: TRBJ1-1
v_gene: TRBV27
CDR3aa: CASSSPLGQEAFF
CDR3nt: TGTGCCAGCAGTTCCCCGTTGGGACAGGAAGCTTTCTTT

abundance: .
d_gene: TRBD1
j_gene: TRBJ1-1
v_gene: TRBV19
CDR3aa: CASSIETGGNTEAFF
CDR3nt: TGTGCCAGTAGTATAGAAACAGGGGGAAACACTGAAGCTTTCTTT